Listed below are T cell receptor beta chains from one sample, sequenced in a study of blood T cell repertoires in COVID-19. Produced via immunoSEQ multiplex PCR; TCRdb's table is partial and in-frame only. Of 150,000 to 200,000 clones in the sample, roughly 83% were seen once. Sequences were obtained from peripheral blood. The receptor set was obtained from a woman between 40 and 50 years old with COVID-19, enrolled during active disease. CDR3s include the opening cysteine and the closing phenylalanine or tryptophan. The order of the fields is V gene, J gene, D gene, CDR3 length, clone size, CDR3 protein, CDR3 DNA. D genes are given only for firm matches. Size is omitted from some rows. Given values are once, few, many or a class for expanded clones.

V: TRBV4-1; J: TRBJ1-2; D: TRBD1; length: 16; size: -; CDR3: CASSHPWDSTNYGYTF; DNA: TGCGCCAGCAGCCATCCCTGGGACAGCACGAACTATGGCTACACCTTC
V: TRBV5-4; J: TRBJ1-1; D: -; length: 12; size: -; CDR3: CASFGQSTEAFF; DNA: TGTGCCAGCTTCGGACAGAGCACTGAAGCTTTCTTT
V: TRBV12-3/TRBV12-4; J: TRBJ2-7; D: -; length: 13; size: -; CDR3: CASSLGRDYEQYF; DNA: TGTGCCAGCAGTTTGGGCAGGGACTACGAGCAGTACTTC
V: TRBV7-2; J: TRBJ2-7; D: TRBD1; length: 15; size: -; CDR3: CASSPQTGPGHEQYF; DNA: TGTGCCAGCAGCCCCCAGACAGGGCCGGGGCACGAGCAGTACTTC
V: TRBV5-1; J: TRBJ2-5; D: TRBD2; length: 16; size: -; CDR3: CASSLGVAGVEETQYF; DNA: TGCGCCAGCAGCTTGGGAGTAGCGGGAGTGGAGGAGACCCAGTACTTC
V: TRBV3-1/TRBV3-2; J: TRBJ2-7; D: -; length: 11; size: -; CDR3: CASSQSREQYF; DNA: TGTGCCAGCAGCCAGTCGCGGGAGCAGTACTTC
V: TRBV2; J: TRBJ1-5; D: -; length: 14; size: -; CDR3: CASAGGSSNQPQHF; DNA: TGTGCCAGCGCTGGGGGCAGTAGCAATCAGCCCCAGCATTTT
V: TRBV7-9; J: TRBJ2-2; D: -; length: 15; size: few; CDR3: CASSKGQLNTGELFF; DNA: TGTGCCAGCAGCAAGGGACAACTAAACACCGGGGAGCTGTTTTTT
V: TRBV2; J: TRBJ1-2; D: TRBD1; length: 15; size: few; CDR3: CASGSLTGADYGYTF; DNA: TGTGCCAGCGGAAGTTTAACAGGGGCGGACTATGGCTACACCTTC
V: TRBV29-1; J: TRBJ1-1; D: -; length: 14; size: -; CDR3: CSVEERLGGTEAFF; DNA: TGCAGCGTTGAAGAGCGCTTAGGCGGAACTGAAGCTTTCTTT
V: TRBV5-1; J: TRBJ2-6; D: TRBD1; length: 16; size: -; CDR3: CASRRTGNSGANVLTF; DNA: TGCGCCAGCCGAAGGACAGGCAACTCTGGGGCCAACGTCCTGACTTTC
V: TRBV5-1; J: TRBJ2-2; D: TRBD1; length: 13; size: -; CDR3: CASSLDRAGELFF; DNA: TGCGCCAGCAGCCTGGACAGGGCCGGGGAGCTGTTTTTT
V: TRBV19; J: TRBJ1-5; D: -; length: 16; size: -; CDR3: CASEQGNFRSNQPQHF; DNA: TGTGCCAGTGAGCAGGGAAATTTTAGAAGCAATCAGCCCCAGCATTTT
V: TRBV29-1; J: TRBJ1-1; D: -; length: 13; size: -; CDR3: CSVENTLYAEAFF; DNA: TGCAGCGTTGAAAACACCCTTTACGCTGAAGCTTTCTTT
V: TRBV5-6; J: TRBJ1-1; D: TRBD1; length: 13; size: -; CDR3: CASSLDRGRLAFF; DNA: TGTGCCAGCAGCTTGGACAGGGGGCGCCTAGCTTTCTTT
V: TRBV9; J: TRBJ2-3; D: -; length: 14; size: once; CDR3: CASSVDSWADTQYF; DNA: TGTGCCAGCAGCGTAGATAGCTGGGCAGATACGCAGTATTTT
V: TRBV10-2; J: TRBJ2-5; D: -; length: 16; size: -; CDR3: CASSESKAPGAETQYF; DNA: TGCGCCAGCAGTGAGTCGAAGGCGCCGGGAGCAGAGACCCAGTACTTC
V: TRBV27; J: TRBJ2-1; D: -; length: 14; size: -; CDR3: CASSFGLGGDEQFF; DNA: TGTGCCAGCAGTTTTGGACTTGGGGGCGATGAGCAGTTCTTC
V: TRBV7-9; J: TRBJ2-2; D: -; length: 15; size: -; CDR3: CASSKTQWESGELFF; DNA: TGTGCCAGCAGCAAGACCCAGTGGGAGTCCGGGGAGCTGTTTTTT
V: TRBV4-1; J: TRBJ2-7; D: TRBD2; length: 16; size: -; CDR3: CASSQVLAGGPGEQYF; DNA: TGCGCCAGCAGCCAAGTCCTGGCGGGAGGGCCGGGCGAGCAGTACTTC
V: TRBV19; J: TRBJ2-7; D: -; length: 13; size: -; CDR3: CASSPPGPYEQYF; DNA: TGTGCCAGTAGTCCACCGGGTCCTTACGAGCAGTACTTC
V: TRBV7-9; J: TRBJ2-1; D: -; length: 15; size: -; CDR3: CASSLGLTIYNEQFF; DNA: TGTGCCAGCAGCTTAGGCCTTACTATTTACAATGAGCAGTTCTTC
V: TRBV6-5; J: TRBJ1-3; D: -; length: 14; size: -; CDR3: CASTYGGSGNTIYF; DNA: TGTGCCAGCACCTACGGGGGGTCTGGAAACACCATATATTTT
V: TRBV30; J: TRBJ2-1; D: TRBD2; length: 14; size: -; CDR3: CAWSDGGGANEQFF; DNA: TGTGCCTGGAGTGATGGGGGAGGGGCCAATGAGCAGTTCTTC
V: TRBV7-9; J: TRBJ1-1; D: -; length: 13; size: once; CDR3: CASSFEGSTEAFF; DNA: TGTGCCAGCAGCTTCGAAGGGAGCACTGAAGCTTTCTTT
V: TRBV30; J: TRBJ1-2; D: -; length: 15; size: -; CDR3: CAWRIVPILLHGYTF; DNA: TGTGCCTGGAGGATAGTCCCAATCTTATTGCATGGCTACACCTTC
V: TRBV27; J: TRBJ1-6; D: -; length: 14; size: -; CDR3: CASRGFEGYSPLHF; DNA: TGTGCCAGCAGGGGGTTCGAGGGCTATTCACCCCTCCACTTT
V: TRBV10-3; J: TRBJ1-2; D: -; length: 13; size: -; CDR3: CAITGLGVHGYTF; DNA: TGTGCCATCACGGGCCTAGGGGTACATGGCTACACCTTC
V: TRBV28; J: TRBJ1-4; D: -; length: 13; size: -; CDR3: CASREATNEKLFF; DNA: TGTGCCAGCCGAGAGGCAACTAATGAAAAACTGTTTTTT
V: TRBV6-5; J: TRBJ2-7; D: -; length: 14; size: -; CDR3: CASSLRLSSYEQYF; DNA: TGTGCCAGCAGTCTTCGACTCTCCTCCTACGAGCAGTACTTC
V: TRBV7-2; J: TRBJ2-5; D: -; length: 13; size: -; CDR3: CASSLMRAETQYF; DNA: TGTGCCAGCAGCTTAATGAGGGCAGAGACCCAGTACTTC
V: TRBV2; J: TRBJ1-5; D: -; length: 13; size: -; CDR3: CASSLGTYQPQHF; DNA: TGTGCCAGCTCCCTGGGGACTTATCAGCCCCAGCATTTT
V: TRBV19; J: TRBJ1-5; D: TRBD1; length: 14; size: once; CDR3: CARGQIHSNQPQHF; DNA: TGTGCCAGGGGACAGATCCATAGCAATCAGCCCCAGCATTTT
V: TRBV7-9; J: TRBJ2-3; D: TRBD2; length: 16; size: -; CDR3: CASSLWGSGSTDTQYF; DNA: TGTGCCAGCAGCTTATGGGGTAGCGGGAGCACAGATACGCAGTATTTT
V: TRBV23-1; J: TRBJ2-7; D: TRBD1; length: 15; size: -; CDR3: CASTRGQGPYYEQYF; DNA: TGCGCCAGCACCCGGGGACAGGGGCCATACTACGAGCAGTACTTC
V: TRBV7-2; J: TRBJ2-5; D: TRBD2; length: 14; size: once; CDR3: CASSLTSIQETQYF; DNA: TGTGCCAGCAGCTTGACTAGCATCCAAGAGACCCAGTACTTC
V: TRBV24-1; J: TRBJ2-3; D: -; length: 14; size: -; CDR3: CATSSGAVTDTQYF; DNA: TGTGCCACCAGTTCAGGGGCAGTAACAGATACGCAGTATTTT
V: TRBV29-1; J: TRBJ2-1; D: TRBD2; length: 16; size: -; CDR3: CSVQTGTSHRKNEQFF; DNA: TGCAGCGTACAAACCGGGACTAGCCACCGTAAGAATGAGCAGTTCTTC
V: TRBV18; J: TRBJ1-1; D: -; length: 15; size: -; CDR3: CASSPRQLPDTEAFF; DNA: TGTGCCAGCTCACCACGACAGTTACCGGACACTGAAGCTTTCTTT
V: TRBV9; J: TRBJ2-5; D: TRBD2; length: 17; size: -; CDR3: CASSEGLAGGPQETQYF; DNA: TGTGCCAGCAGCGAGGGACTAGCGGGGGGGCCCCAAGAGACCCAGTACTTC
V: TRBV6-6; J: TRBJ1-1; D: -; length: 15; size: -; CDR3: CASTRRRGENTEAFF; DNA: TGTGCCAGCACCCGACGACGGGGGGAGAACACTGAAGCTTTCTTT
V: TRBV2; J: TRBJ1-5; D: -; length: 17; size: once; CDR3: CASSEGSQHRGNQPQHF; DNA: TGTGCCAGCAGTGAGGGTAGCCAACACCGGGGCAATCAGCCCCAGCATTTT
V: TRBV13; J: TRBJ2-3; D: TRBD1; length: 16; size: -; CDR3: CASSLEVDRGTDTQYF; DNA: TGTGCCAGCAGCTTAGAGGTGGACAGGGGGACAGATACGCAGTATTTT
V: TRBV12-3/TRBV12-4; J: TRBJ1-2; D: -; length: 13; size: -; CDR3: CASSSTVNFGYTF; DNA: TGTGCCAGCAGCTCAACAGTGAACTTCGGCTACACCTTC
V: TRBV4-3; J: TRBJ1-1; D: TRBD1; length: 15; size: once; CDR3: CASSQDNRGNTEAFF; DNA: TGCGCCAGCAGCCAAGATAACAGGGGGAACACTGAAGCTTTCTTT
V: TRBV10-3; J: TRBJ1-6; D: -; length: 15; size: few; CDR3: CAISESRLLNSPLHF; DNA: TGTGCCATCAGTGAGTCGAGACTGCTTAATTCACCCCTCCACTTT
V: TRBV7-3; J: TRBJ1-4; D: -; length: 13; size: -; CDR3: CASSLTGNEKLFF; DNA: TGTGCCAGCAGCTTGACGGGGAATGAAAAACTGTTTTTT
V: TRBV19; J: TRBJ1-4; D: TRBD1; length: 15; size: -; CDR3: CASRQGQATNEKLFF; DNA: TGTGCCAGTAGACAGGGGCAGGCTACTAATGAAAAACTGTTTTTT
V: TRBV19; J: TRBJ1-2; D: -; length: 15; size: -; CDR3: CASSQPGSVSVGYTF; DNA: TGTGCCAGTAGTCAGCCAGGCTCCGTGTCCGTAGGCTACACCTTC